The clone carrying this TCR beta chain came up once. This sample stems from a study of CD8+ T cells in alopecia areata. The V end lost 0 bases, the J end lost 4 bases, and 5 bases lay between the germline ends. CDR1 MNHEY and CDR2 SVGAGI come from the germline V gene. The CDR3 totals 13 residues. It was cDNA, reverse transcribed from extracted RNA, that served as the sequencing template. Libraries were prepared by immunoSEQ multiplex PCR; TCRdb keeps only in-frame clonotypes and omits some of them. The sample contains some 99,000 clones, approximately 66% of which appear only once. As for treatment: oral pan-JAK inhibitor, 5-10 mg twice daily.

The sample here was CD8+ T cells sorted from blood, taken at week 4, from a patient treated with tofacitinib. The chain is built from TRBV6-5 and TRBJ2-3; D remains ambiguous. The source of this sequence is a human donor with alopecia areata. The CDR3 coding sequence is TGTGCCAGCAGTTACTCTCAGCCAGATACGCAGTATTTT. Its protein product is CASSYSQPDTQYF.